What follows are 25 T cell receptor beta chains derived from one specimen sequenced in a study of CD8+ T cells in alopecia areata. It was cDNA, reverse transcribed from extracted RNA, that served as the sequencing template. Assay: immunoSEQ multiplex PCR; the TCRdb copy retains only in-frame clones and omits some. The sample lists 93,000 or so clones, 85% to 90% occurring once. This sample's treatment: oral pan-JAK inhibitor, 5-10 mg twice daily. This specimen consisted of CD8+ T cells sorted from blood, obtained at approximately week 34, from a patient treated with tofacitinib. Every receptor here comes from a human donor with alopecia areata.

V gene TRBV18 combines with J gene TRBJ2-6; unclear D gene. From germline, CDR1 is KGHSH and CDR2 LQKENI. V was clipped by 1 base and J by 0 bases, with 13 bases between them. The CDR3 loop spans 18 amino acids. The CDR3 DNA follows: TGTGCCAGCTCACCACGCTACAGTCATTTCTCTGGGGCCAACGTCCTGACTTTC. Amino acid sequence: CASSPRYSHFSGANVLTF. Drawing the rest from reference TRBV18 and TRBJ2-6, the complete variable domain is NAGVMQNPRHLVRRRGQEARLRCSPMKGHSHVYWYRQLPEEGLKFMVYLQKENIIDESGMPKERFSAEFPKEGPSILRIQQVVRGDSAAYFCASSPRYSHFSGANVLTFGAGSRLTVL.

This clone was recorded only once. The chain is built from TRBV30 and TRBJ2-7, with TRBD2 matching 12 bases. The germline V gene has CDR1 GTSNPN and CDR2 SVGIG (reference sequence). Trimming removed 0 bases from V and 5 bases from J; junction bases left unmatched: 11. This CDR3 is built from 17 residues. The CDR3 spells CAWSVTPLAGGPDEQYF. The CDR3 nucleotides are TGTGCCTGGAGTGTAACCCCTCTAGCGGGAGGGCCAGACGAGCAGTACTTC. Looking up the rest from reference TRBV30 and TRBJ2-7 gives the full variable domain: SQTIHQWPATLVQPVGSPLSLECTVEGTSNPNLYWYRQAAGRGLQLLFYSVGIGQISSEVPQNLSASRPQDRQFILSSKKLLLSDSGFYLCAWSVTPLAGGPDEQYFGPGTRLTVT.

The chain links TRBV29-1 to TRBJ2-7, with TRBD2 matching over 10 bases. Germline lookup yields CDR1 SQVTM and CDR2 ANQGSEA. This CDR3 region has 15 residues. V gave up 1 base and J gave up 2 bases; unmatched junction bases: 5. The CDR3 DNA sequence: TGCAGCGTTGAAGGGGCTAGCGGGGGAACCTACGAGCAGTACTTC. Amino acid sequence: CSVEGASGGTYEQYF.

V gene TRBV10-2 combines with J gene TRBJ2-7; no reliable D call. Between the trimmed V and J ends, which lost 4 bases and 0 bases, there was a span of 7 bases. CDR3 length: 13 amino acids. Looked up from germline, CDR1 is WSHSY and CDR2 is SAAADI. CDR3 sequence reads: CASSGDSSYEQYF. The CDR3, as DNA: TGCGCCAGCAGTGGGGATAGCTCCTACGAGCAGTACTTC.

The V call is TRBV6-6, the J call TRBJ2-5; D possibly corresponds to TRBD1 (7 bases). The end of the DNA is better explained by TRBJ2-7, so the J call may be wrong. From germline, CDR1 is MNHNY and CDR2 SVGAGI (reference sequence). The CDR3 extends over 16 amino acids. The CDR3 is CASSYARTGEEYEQYF. CDR3 nucleotide sequence: TGTGCCAGCAGTTACGCCAGAACAGGGGAGGAGTACGAGCAGTACTTC.

Regarding this clone: At one boundary the junction diverges from the germline segment, which might be a read error. The chain is built from TRBV25-1 and TRBJ2-5; the D gene is possibly TRBD2 (6 bases). CDR1 MGHDK and CDR2 SYGVNS come from the germline V gene. The CDR3 is 11 residues long. The CDR3 coding sequence is TGTGCCATCAGTATCGGGGAGGCCCAGTACTTC. As protein: CAISIGEAQYF. Full variable domain (remainder filled in from reference TRBV25-1 and TRBJ2-5): EADIYQTPRYLVIGTGKKITLECSQTMGHDKMYWYQQDPGMELHLIHYSYGVNSTEKGDLSSESTVSRIRTEHFPLTLESARPSHTSQYLCAISIGEAQYFGPGTRLLVL.

This clone was observed a handful of times. The chain couples TRBV11-1 to TRBJ2-1; D is perhaps TRBD1 or TRBD2 (5 bases each). The V end was cut by 5 bases, the J end by 1 base, with 15 bases between. Germline loops: CDR1 SGHAT, CDR2 FQDESV (reference sequence). The CDR3 spans 16 residues. The DNA for the CDR3 is TGTGCCAGCAGCCCCCGAGGGGAGAAGTCCTACAATGAGCAGTTCTTC. Translation: CASSPRGEKSYNEQFF.

The CDR3 spells CASSLPLGPSYEQYF. The CDR3 coding sequence is TGTGCCAGCAGCCTCCCCCTAGGTCCCTCCTACGAGCAGTACTTC. The chain recombines TRBV7-8 with TRBJ2-7, with D unresolved. The CDR3 extends over 15 amino acids. The germline CDR1 and CDR2 sequences are SGHVS and FQNEAQ. V gave up 5 bases and J gave up 0 bases, with 14 bases separating them.

The rearrangement uses TRBV6-4 and TRBJ2-3; TRBD2 matches at 9 bases. The germline V gene encodes CDR1 MRHNA and CDR2 SNTAGT. With V trimmed by 0 bases and J by 3 bases, 7 bases remained unmatched. The CDR3 sequence is 17 residues long. This chain's CDR3 is CASSDSWREGHTDTQYF. DNA of the CDR3: TGTGCCAGCAGTGACTCCTGGCGGGAGGGCCATACAGATACGCAGTATTTT.

CDR3: CASTTGTEKLEQYF. DNA for the CDR3: TGTGCCAGCACCACCGGGACGGAGAAACTAGAGCAGTACTTC. The chain employs TRBV7-2 and TRBJ2-7; D might be TRBD1 or TRBD2, each matching 5 bases. CDR3 size: 14 residues. CDR1 is SGHTA, CDR2 FQGNSA, per germline. V gave up 7 bases and J gave up 7 bases, with 20 bases separating them. The full variable domain, its missing parts supplied by reference TRBV7-2 and TRBJ2-7, is GAGVSQSPSNKVTEKGKDVELRCDPISGHTALYWYRQSLGQGLEFLIYFQGNSAPDKSGLPSDRFSAERTGGSVSTLTIQRTQQEDSAVYLCASTTGTEKLEQYFGPGTRLTVT.

V is TRBV7-9 and J is TRBJ1-4; D is ambiguous. This CDR3 region has 11 residues. Trimming took 5 bases from V and 3 from J, leaving 1 base between them. Per germline, CDR1 SEHNR and CDR2 FQNEAQ (reference sequence). The CDR3 is CASSPNEKLFF. CDR3 coding DNA: TGTGCCAGCAGCCCTAATGAAAAACTGTTTTTT.

This clone was observed a single time. An end of the junction differs from the germline gene, which may be a read error. V is TRBV25-1 and J is TRBJ2-2; D may be TRBD1 (6 bases). This CDR3 is built from 14 residues. Germline-derived CDR1 and CDR2 are MGHDK and SYGVNS. The CDR3 DNA sequence: TGTGCCTGCAGTGAATGGACAGACACCGGGGAGCTGTTTTTT. Protein product: CACSEWTDTGELFF.

The chain employs TRBV27 and TRBJ2-1; D is uncertain. This CDR3 is built from 11 residues. From germline, CDR1 is MNHEY and CDR2 SMNVEV (reference sequence). The V end was cut by 5 bases, the J end by 4 bases, with 3 bases between. In DNA, the CDR3 is TGTGCCAGCAGTCCATACAATGAGCAGTTCTTC. It translates to CASSPYNEQFF.

The chain joins TRBV25-1 to TRBJ2-5; D may be TRBD2 (6 bases). The J call may be incorrect, as the DNA end agrees better with TRBJ2-7. CDR1 is MGHDK and CDR2 is SYGVNS in the germline V gene. CDR3 length: 13 residues. Here the CDR3 DNA reads TGTGCCTCGGAGGGGCGGAAGGGATACGAGCAGTACTTC. Amino acids: CASEGRKGYEQYF.

V is TRBV7-9 and J is TRBJ2-7; 8 positions agree with TRBD2. The V and J ends lost 3 bases and 1 base, in that order; junction bases with no gene match: 2. The CDR3 loop spans 14 amino acids. Per germline, CDR1 SEHNR and CDR2 FQNEAQ (reference sequence). The CDR3 loop reads CASSFGGRSYEQYF. The CDR3 DNA is TGTGCCAGCAGCTTCGGCGGGAGGTCCTACGAGCAGTACTTC. Looking up the rest from reference TRBV7-9 and TRBJ2-7 gives the full variable domain: DTGVSQNPRHKITKRGQNVTFRCDPISEHNRLYWYRQTLGQGPEFLTYFQNEAQLEKSRLLSDRFSAERPKGSFSTLEIQRTEQGDSAMYLCASSFGGRSYEQYFGPGTRLTVT.

The V call is TRBV4-1, the J call TRBJ1-1; D is uncertain. V was pared by 0 bases and J by 5 bases, with 10 bases between. This CDR3 spans 14 amino acids. Germline-derived CDR1 and CDR2 are MGHRA and YSYEKL. The chain's CDR3 is CASSQDFYMTEAFF. The CDR3, as DNA: TGCGCCAGCAGCCAAGACTTCTATATGACTGAAGCTTTCTTT.

This clone was seen once. V and J are TRBV4-1 and TRBJ2-7, with D possibly matching TRBD1 (6 bases). Germline V CDR1 and CDR2: MGHRA, YSYEKL. Trimming left V 5 bases short and J 0 bases short, with 20 bases between. The CDR3 contains 17 residues. CDR3 region: CASSDVQGPPSSYEQYF. The DNA of the CDR3 is TGCGCCAGCAGCGACGTACAGGGCCCCCCAAGCTCCTACGAGCAGTACTTC.

The chain's CDR3 is CASSDTTGLNTGELFF. The DNA for the CDR3 is TGTGCCAGCAGTGATACCACGGGACTGAACACCGGGGAGCTGTTTTTT. The chain uses TRBV25-1 and TRBJ2-2; D possibly corresponds to TRBD2 (6 bases). Germline V gene data show CDR1 as MGHDK and CDR2 as SYGVNS. V lost 3 bases and J lost 1, with 12 bases in between. The CDR3 spans 16 residues.

The chain carries TRBV27 and TRBJ1-2; 12 bases agree with TRBD1. CDR1 and CDR2 from the germline V gene are MNHEY and SMNVEV (reference sequence). After removal of 6 bases from V and 4 bases from J, the junction contained 3 bases not matched to a gene. The CDR3 sequence is 14 residues long. CDR3 sequence (DNA): TGTGCCAGCAGGGGGACAGGGGGCTCCTATGGCTACACCTTC. Protein product: CASRGTGGSYGYTF.

The chain joins TRBV2 to TRBJ2-3; 14 nucleotides agree with TRBD2. This CDR3 region has 14 residues. Per germline, CDR1 SNHLY and CDR2 FYNNEI. V lost 10 bases to trimming and J lost 5 bases; unmatched junction nucleotides: 5. In DNA, the CDR3 is TGTGCCATTATCGGGACTAGCGGGAGAGATACGCAGTATTTT. Translating gives CAIIGTSGRDTQYF.

The chain is built from TRBV19 and TRBJ2-2, with 11 bases aligning to TRBD2. Per germline, CDR1 LNHDA and CDR2 SQIVND (reference sequence). This CDR3 spans 17 amino acids. V lost 3 bases, J lost 7 bases, and 10 bases stayed unmatched. The CDR3 is CASSIRTSGSSGGELFF. CDR3 in DNA: TGTGCCAGTAGTATCCGAACTAGCGGGAGCTCGGGCGGGGAGCTGTTTTTT.

The chain employs TRBV7-9 and TRBJ2-7; 8 bases map to TRBD2. The CDR3 spans 13 residues. The germline CDR1 and CDR2 sequences are SEHNR and FQNEAQ (reference sequence). V gave up 5 bases and J gave up 5 bases; unmatched junction bases: 5. CDR3 sequence reads: CASSTSGRDEQYF. Written as DNA, the CDR3 is TGTGCCAGCAGCACCAGCGGGAGAGACGAGCAGTACTTC.

The table lists this clone with a count of one. V usage is TRBV29-1 and J usage is TRBJ2-1, with TRBD1 matching 9 bases. J gave up 0 bases and V 6 bases, and 6 bases lay outside the gene matches. This CDR3 has 15 amino acids. The germline V gene has CDR1 SQVTM and CDR2 ANQGSEA. This chain's CDR3 is CSVEQGASSYNEQFF. The CDR3 bases are TGCAGCGTGGAACAGGGGGCTAGCTCCTACAATGAGCAGTTCTTC.

V usage is TRBV29-1 and J usage is TRBJ1-4; D is unresolved. V was cut by 1 base and J by 3 bases, with 18 bases left in between. The CDR3 has 17 amino acids. The germline V gene encodes CDR1 SQVTM and CDR2 ANQGSEA. The CDR3 region is CSVEAPPVLLANEKLFF. For the CDR3, the DNA is TGCAGCGTTGAAGCCCCTCCGGTTCTGTTGGCTAATGAAAAACTGTTTTTT.

This rearrangement joins TRBV27 to TRBJ2-1; D might be TRBD2 (5 bases). Germline CDR1 is MNHEY and CDR2 is SMNVEV (reference sequence). CDR3 length equals 16 residues. Trimming stripped 2 bases from V and 1 base from J, with 12 bases between. The CDR3 region is CASSLTAGDSYNEQFF. CDR3 DNA: TGTGCCAGCAGTTTAACGGCGGGTGATTCCTACAATGAGCAGTTCTTC.